This T cell receptor (beta chain) appears in the sequencing data of a study of T-cell memory formation after mild COVID-19. Details on this clonotype: Antigen specificity is unknown.

Whole-study results and caveats: Some clones that responded turned up in pre-infection memory, which suggests that cross-reactive memory joined in.

One entry per CDR3 protein results from TCRdb running MiXCR on the 5' RACE reads. This table holds 58,000 or so distinct CDR3 sequences, 28% found once. The CDR3 is made up of 15 amino acids. V shed 6 bases and J shed 3 bases, with 20 bases lying between them. Germline CDR1 is SQVTM and CDR2 is ANQGSEA. J is TRBJ1-2 and V is TRBV29-1, with a tentative D call TRBD1 (5 bases). The specimen was PBMCs or a T cell subset sorted from them (not recorded which). This sequence originates from a man aged 18 to 30 who had mild COVID-19 (a few samples of this study predate the infection). Cell type and time point are not known. CDR3 sequence: CSVPTAQGHYYGYTF. As DNA, the CDR3 is TGCAGCGTCCCTACGGCGCAGGGTCACTACTATGGCTACACCTTC.